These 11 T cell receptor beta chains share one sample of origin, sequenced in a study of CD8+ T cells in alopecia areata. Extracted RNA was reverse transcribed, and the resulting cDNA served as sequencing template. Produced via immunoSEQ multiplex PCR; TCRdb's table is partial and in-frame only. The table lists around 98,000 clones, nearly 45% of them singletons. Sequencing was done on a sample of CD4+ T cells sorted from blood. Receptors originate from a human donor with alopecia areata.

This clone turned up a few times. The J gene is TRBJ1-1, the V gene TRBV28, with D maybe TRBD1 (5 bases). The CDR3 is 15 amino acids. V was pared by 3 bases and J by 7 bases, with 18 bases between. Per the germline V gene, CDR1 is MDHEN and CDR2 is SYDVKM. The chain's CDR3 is CASSFPGRRGDEAFF. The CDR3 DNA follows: TGTGCCAGCAGTTTCCCCGGGCGACGAGGGGATGAAGCTTTCTTT.

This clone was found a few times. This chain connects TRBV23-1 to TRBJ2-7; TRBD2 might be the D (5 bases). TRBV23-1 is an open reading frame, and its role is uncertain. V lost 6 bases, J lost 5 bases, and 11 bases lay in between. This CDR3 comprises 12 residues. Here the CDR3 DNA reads TGCGCCAGCAGAGATCGGGGTGACGAGCAGTACTTC. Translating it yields CASRDRGDEQYF.

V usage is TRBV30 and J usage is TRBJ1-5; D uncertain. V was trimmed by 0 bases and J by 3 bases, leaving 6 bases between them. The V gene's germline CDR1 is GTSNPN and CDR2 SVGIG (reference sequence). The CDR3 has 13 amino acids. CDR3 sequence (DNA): TGTGCCTGGAGTGTTGTCGACAATCAGCCCCAGCATTTT. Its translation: CAWSVVDNQPQHF.

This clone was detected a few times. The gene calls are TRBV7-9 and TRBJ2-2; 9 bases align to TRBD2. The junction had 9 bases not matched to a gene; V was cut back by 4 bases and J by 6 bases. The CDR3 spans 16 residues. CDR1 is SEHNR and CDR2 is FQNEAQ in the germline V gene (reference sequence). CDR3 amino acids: CASSSIAGVLAGELFF. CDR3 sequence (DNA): TGTGCCAGCAGCTCTATAGCGGGAGTTCTGGCCGGGGAGCTGTTTTTT.

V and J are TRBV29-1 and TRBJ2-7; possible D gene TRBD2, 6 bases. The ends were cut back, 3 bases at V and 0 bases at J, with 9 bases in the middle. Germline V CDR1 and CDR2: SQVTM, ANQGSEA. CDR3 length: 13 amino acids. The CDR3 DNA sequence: TGCAGCGTTGAGCGGGGCGGCTCCTACGAGCAGTACTTC. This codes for CSVERGGSYEQYF.

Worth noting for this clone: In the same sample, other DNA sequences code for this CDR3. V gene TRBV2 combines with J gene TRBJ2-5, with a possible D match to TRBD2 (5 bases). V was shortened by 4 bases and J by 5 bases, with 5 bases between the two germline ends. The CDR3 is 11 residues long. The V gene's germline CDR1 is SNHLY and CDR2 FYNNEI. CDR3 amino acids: CASSGGETQYF. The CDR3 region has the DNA TGTGCCAGCAGTGGAGGGGAGACCCAGTACTTC.

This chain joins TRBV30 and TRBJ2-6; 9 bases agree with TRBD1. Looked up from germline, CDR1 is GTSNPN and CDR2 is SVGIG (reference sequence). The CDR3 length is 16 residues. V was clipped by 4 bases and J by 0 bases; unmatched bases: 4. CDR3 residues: CAWMGQGYSGANVLTF. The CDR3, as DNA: TGTGCCTGGATGGGACAGGGTTACTCTGGGGCCAACGTCCTGACTTTC.

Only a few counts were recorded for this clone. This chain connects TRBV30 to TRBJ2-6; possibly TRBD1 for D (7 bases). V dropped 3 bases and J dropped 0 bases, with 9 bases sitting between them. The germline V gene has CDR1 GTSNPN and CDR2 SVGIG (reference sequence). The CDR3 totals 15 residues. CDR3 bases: TGTGCCTGGAGCCAGGGGGGCTCTGGGGCCAACGTCCTGACTTTC. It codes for CAWSQGGSGANVLTF. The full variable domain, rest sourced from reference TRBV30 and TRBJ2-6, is SQTIHQWPATLVQPVGSPLSLECTVEGTSNPNLYWYRQAAGRGLQLLFYSVGIGQISSEVPQNLSASRPQDRQFILSSKKLLLSDSGFYLCAWSQGGSGANVLTFGAGSRLTVL.

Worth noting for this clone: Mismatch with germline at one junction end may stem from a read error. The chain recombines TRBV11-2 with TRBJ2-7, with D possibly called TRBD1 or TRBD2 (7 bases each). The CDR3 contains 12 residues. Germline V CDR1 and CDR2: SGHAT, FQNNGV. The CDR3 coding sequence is TGTGCCAGCAGCTTACAGGGGGGGGCGTCCACTTTC. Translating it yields CASSLQGGASTF. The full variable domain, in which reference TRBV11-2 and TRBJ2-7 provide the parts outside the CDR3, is EAGVAQSPRYKIIEKRQSVAFWCNPISGHATLYWYQQILGQGPKLLIQFQNNGVVDDSQLPKDRFSAERLKGVDSTLKIQPAKLEDSAVYLCASSLQGGASTFGPGTRLTVT.

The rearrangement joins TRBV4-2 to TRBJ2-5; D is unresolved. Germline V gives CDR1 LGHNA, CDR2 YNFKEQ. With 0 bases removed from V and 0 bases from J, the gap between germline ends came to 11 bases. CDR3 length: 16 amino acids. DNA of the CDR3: TGTGCCAGCAGCCAAGATCGAACGGCGTACCAAGAGACCCAGTACTTC. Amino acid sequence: CASSQDRTAYQETQYF.

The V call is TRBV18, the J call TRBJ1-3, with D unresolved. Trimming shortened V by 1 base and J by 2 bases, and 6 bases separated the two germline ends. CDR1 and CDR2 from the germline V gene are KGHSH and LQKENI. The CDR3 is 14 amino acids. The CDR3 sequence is CASSPQDTGNTIYF. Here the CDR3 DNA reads TGTGCCAGCTCACCACAAGATACTGGAAACACCATATATTTT.